This T cell receptor beta chain was recovered during a study of cytomegalovirus exposure and HLA in healthy donors. General observations from the study: Despite most TCR sequences being rare, some public TCRs occurred in many donors.

The assay was immunoSEQ multiplex PCR, and TCRdb's table has in-frame clones only and misses some. The data contain under 75,000 clones, 90% to 95% of them singletons. As regards this clone: Its matching antigen is unknown.

The CDR3 runs to 15 residues. V dropped 6 bases and J dropped 0 bases, with 11 bases sitting between them. Germline V gives CDR1 MGHDK, CDR2 SYGVNS. Sample: PBMCs. The sequence was obtained from a young man in good health and CMV-seropositive. The chain carries TRBV25-1 and TRBJ1-4, with D uncertain. The CDR3 sequence: CASRAGGATNEKLFF. For the CDR3, the DNA is TGTGCCAGCAGGGCGGGAGGAGCAACTAATGAAAAACTGTTTTTT.